Presented here are 21 T cell receptor beta chains from one specimen sequenced in a study of blood T cell repertoires in COVID-19. Assay: immunoSEQ multiplex PCR; the TCRdb copy retains only in-frame clones and omits some. This sample has 250,000 to 350,000 clones, with 70% to 85% found just once. Sequencing was done on a sample of peripheral blood. Receptor source: a human donor with COVID-19, enrolled during active disease. The donor label of this sample is uncertain.

The chain couples TRBV4-1 to TRBJ2-6; 8 bases align to TRBD1. Unmatched junction bases numbered 8, after V lost 2 bases and J lost 2 bases. The germline V gene has CDR1 MGHRA and CDR2 YSYEKL. This CDR3 contains 18 residues. The CDR3 DNA reads TGCGCCAGCAGCCAACACCGGACAGGGAGGACTGGGGCCAACGTCCTGACTTTC. Protein sequence: CASSQHRTGRTGANVLTF.

The genes are TRBV19 and TRBJ1-1; D gene uncertain. CDR3 size: 13 residues. With 4 bases removed from V and 6 bases from J, the gap between germline ends came to 12 bases. In germline, CDR1 is LNHDA, CDR2 SQIVND (reference sequence). CDR3 region: CASSRERGSEAFF. In DNA form, the CDR3 reads TGTGCCAGTAGTAGGGAGCGGGGTTCTGAAGCTTTCTTT.

V gene TRBV19 combines with J gene TRBJ2-5; TRBD2 matches at 11 bases. V lost 3 bases to trimming and J lost 2 bases; unmatched junction nucleotides: 11. Germline V CDR1 and CDR2: LNHDA, SQIVND (reference sequence). The CDR3 covers 18 residues. The CDR3 DNA reads as TGTGCCAGTAGTATGTCCTCGACTAGCGGGAACGTTCAAGAGACCCAGTACTTC. Translation gives CASSMSSTSGNVQETQYF.

The chain employs TRBV19 and TRBJ2-1; possibly TRBD1 for D (6 bases). The germline gives CDR1 LNHDA, CDR2 SQIVND (reference sequence). Trimming left V 6 bases short and J 2 bases short, with 17 bases between. The length of the CDR3 is 16 residues. DNA for the CDR3: TGTGCCAGTAGCGATAGGGCAGGGGTACCCTACAATGAGCAGTTCTTC. Translation gives CASSDRAGVPYNEQFF.

The V call is TRBV28, the J call TRBJ1-2, with 8 bases fitting TRBD1. This CDR3 contains 12 residues. Per germline, CDR1 MDHEN and CDR2 SYDVKM. Trimming took 7 bases from V and 7 from J; bases not matched to a gene: 5. The CDR3 nucleotides are TGTGCCAGCAACCAGGGGGCTGGTGGCTACACCTTC. Translation gives CASNQGAGGYTF.

This clone was found once. The rearrangement uses TRBV27 and TRBJ2-3, with D uncertain. Germline assignment: CDR1 MNHEY and CDR2 SMNVEV (reference sequence). Trimming pared 6 bases from V and 0 bases from J, leaving 4 bases between. The CDR3 covers 12 residues. The CDR3: CASSQSTDTQYF. As DNA, the CDR3 is TGTGCCAGCAGCCAGAGCACAGATACGCAGTATTTT.

V gene TRBV9 combines with J gene TRBJ1-2; D call uncertain. Looked up from germline, CDR1 is SGDLS and CDR2 is YYNGEE. V was shortened by 0 bases and J by 4 bases, with 10 bases between the two germline ends. The CDR3 spans 14 residues. CDR3: CASSVAEEIYGYTF. CDR3 nucleotide sequence: TGTGCCAGCAGCGTAGCTGAGGAGATCTATGGCTACACCTTC.

This chain links TRBV2 with TRBJ2-5; 11 nucleotides agree with TRBD2. Trimming cost V 2 bases and J 3 bases; bases outside gene matches: 2. This CDR3 region has 15 residues. From germline, CDR1 is SNHLY and CDR2 FYNNEI. In DNA, the CDR3 is TGTGCCAGCAGTGAATTACTAGCGGGAGAAGAGACCCAGTACTTC. Its protein product is CASSELLAGEETQYF.

This clone occurred once. The chain uses TRBV6-2 or TRBV6-3 and TRBJ2-2, with D uncertain. The CDR3 has 16 amino acids. Germline assignment: CDR1 MNHEY and CDR2 SVGEGT. The V and J ends lost 5 bases and 2 bases respectively, with 15 bases between them. The CDR3 nucleotides read TGTGCCAGCAGTCAGAGGTCCACCTTTAACACCGGGGAGCTGTTTTTT. It is translated as CASSQRSTFNTGELFF.

CDR3 protein: CASSPRLAGPYGYTF. As DNA, the CDR3 is TGTGCCAGCAGCCCGCGACTGGCGGGGCCCTATGGCTACACCTTC. The V gene is TRBV7-2, the J gene TRBJ1-2, with D perhaps matching TRBD1 (5 bases). V was cut by 5 bases and J by 4 bases, with 17 bases left in between. The CDR3 runs to 15 residues. Germline-derived CDR1 and CDR2 are SGHTA and FQGNSA. The full variable domain, rest sourced from reference TRBV7-2 and TRBJ1-2, is GAGVSQSPSNKVTEKGKDVELRCDPISGHTALYWYRQSLGQGLEFLIYFQGNSAPDKSGLPSDRFSAERTGGSVSTLTIQRTQQEDSAVYLCASSPRLAGPYGYTFGSGTRLTVV.

This chain joins TRBV6-5 and TRBJ2-5; 9 nucleotides line up with TRBD1. Per germline, CDR1 MNHEY and CDR2 SVGAGI. The CDR3 sequence is 14 residues long. J gave up 0 bases and V 7 bases, and 3 bases lay outside the gene matches. Here the CDR3 DNA reads TGTGCCAGCAACGACAGGGGGTACCAAGAGACCCAGTACTTC. It yields the protein CASNDRGYQETQYF.

The CDR3 region has the DNA TGTGCCAGCAGTAAGCGCCGGGACAGGGTATACACTGAAGCTTTCTTT. Amino acid sequence: CASSKRRDRVYTEAFF. The chain recombines TRBV6-6 with TRBJ1-1; 9 nucleotides align to TRBD1. V dropped 5 bases and J dropped 3; count of bases not matched to a gene: 10. CDR3 length: 16 residues. CDR1 and CDR2 (germline): MNHNY, SVGAGI (reference sequence).

The chain joins TRBV3-1 (or the pseudogene TRBV3-2) to TRBJ1-1; no clear D. Germline CDR1 and CDR2: LGHDT and YNNKEL (reference sequence). This CDR3 region has 13 residues. V was trimmed by 3 bases and J by 3 bases, leaving 8 bases between them. CDR3 DNA sequence: TGTGCCAGCAGCCAGGCTTTGGACACTGAAGCTTTCTTT. Its translation: CASSQALDTEAFF.

This sequence joins TRBV27 and TRBJ1-3; weak D call: TRBD1 (6 bases). The length of the CDR3 is 15 residues. Per the germline V gene, CDR1 is MNHEY and CDR2 is SMNVEV (reference sequence). Deletions cut 6 bases from V and 0 bases from J, with 12 bases between. In DNA, the CDR3 is TGTGCCAGCAGGGGGGGGGCCCTCTCTGGAAACACCATATATTTT. Translated: CASRGGALSGNTIYF.

The chain couples TRBV21-1 to TRBJ1-1; the table assigns TRBD1, which was not confirmed against the DNA. TRBV21-1 is described as a pseudogene. There are 15 residues in the CDR3. The CDR3: CASSKARGKGTEAFF. The CDR3 region has the DNA TGTGCCAGCAGCAAAGCTAGGGGGAAGGGCACTGAAGCTTTCTTT.

CDR3 sequence (DNA): TGTGCAAGTCGCTTAGAAGGTTCGGGAGGAGATACGCAGTATTTT. Protein: CASRLEGSGGDTQYF. The chain has TRBV12-2 and TRBJ2-3; TRBD2 reflects the table's D call only, with no check against the DNA. TRBV12-2 is marked as a pseudogene. The CDR3 consists of 15 residues.

The chain joins TRBV19 to TRBJ1-1; D remains ambiguous. Germline CDR1 and CDR2: LNHDA and SQIVND (reference sequence). The CDR3 is made up of 13 amino acids. The V end was cut by 7 bases, the J end by 1 base, with 10 bases between. The DNA of the CDR3 is TGTGCCAGTACCAATCCGGGGAACACTGAAGCTTTCTTT. It codes for CASTNPGNTEAFF.

The V call is TRBV6-5, the J call TRBJ2-7; no reliable D call. CDR1 and CDR2 (germline): MNHEY, SVGAGI. Trimming removed 4 bases from V and 4 bases from J, with 17 bases in between. The length of the CDR3 is 15 residues. The chain's CDR3 is CASSSLPGGPYEQYF. The CDR3 DNA follows: TGTGCCAGCAGTTCCCTCCCGGGTGGCCCTTACGAGCAGTACTTC.

This clone was detected only a few times. This chain links TRBV5-4 with TRBJ2-2, with TRBD2 matching over 8 bases. Germline CDR1 reads SGHNT; CDR2 reads YYREEE (reference sequence). V shed 0 bases, J shed 5 bases, and the junction held 9 bases outside the gene matches. The CDR3 is 17 residues long. CDR3 sequence (DNA): TGTGCCAGCAGCTTGGGACCGAGCGGGAGACGTACCGGGGAGCTGTTTTTT. This gives the protein CASSLGPSGRRTGELFF.

As to this clone: A junction boundary mismatches the germline segment, possibly from a read error. The CDR3, as DNA: TGTGCCAGCAGTCTATCCGGGACAGAGCCATACGAGCAGTACTTC. Translated: CASSLSGTEPYEQYF. This chain joins TRBV27 and TRBJ2-7; 7 positions match TRBD1. The CDR3 runs to 15 residues. CDR1 is MNHEY and CDR2 is SMNVEV in the germline V gene (reference sequence).

This chain connects TRBV6-5 to TRBJ2-2; TRBD2 aligns across 11 bases. Trimming at V came to 7 bases and at J to 6 bases, leaving 4 bases not matched to a gene. The CDR3 is made up of 14 amino acids. Germline V gene sequence: CDR1 MNHEY, CDR2 SVGAGI. CDR3 sequence: CASISGRAPGELFF. In nucleotides, the CDR3 is TGTGCCAGCATTAGCGGGAGGGCCCCCGGGGAGCTGTTTTTT.